Listed here are 25 T cell receptor beta chains from one sample, sequenced in a study of shared clonotypes between healthy human individuals. Produced via immunoSEQ multiplex PCR; TCRdb's table is partial and in-frame only. The table lists some 2.4 million clones, roughly 93% of them singletons. The material sequenced was naive CD4+ T cells from PBMCs. Sample subset: CD45RA+ positively selected. The receptors were gathered from a man younger than 35 in good health. Some clones in this sample may be carry-over from other donors' samples.

The genes are TRBV27 and TRBJ1-2; 12 bases are a match to TRBD1. Germline loops: CDR1 MNHEY, CDR2 SMNVEV (reference sequence). Losses at the gene ends were 5 bases for V and 5 bases for J; bases not matched to a gene: 6. The CDR3 is made up of 15 amino acids. As DNA, the CDR3 is TGTGCCAGCAGTCTCCGGGACAGGGGGCGGTATGGCTACACCTTC. Translation: CASSLRDRGRYGYTF.

V gene TRBV7-3 combines with J gene TRBJ2-1; D possibly corresponds to TRBD2 (5 bases). Germline V CDR1 and CDR2: SGHTA, FQGTGA. Trimming pared 5 bases from V and 6 bases from J, leaving 14 bases between. The CDR3 consists of 14 residues. The CDR3 DNA reads as TGTGCCAGCAGCCCCACCCGGGGTGGCAATGAGCAGTTCTTC. Translated: CASSPTRGGNEQFF.

The chain carries TRBV28 and TRBJ1-2; 12 nucleotides align to TRBD1. Germline V CDR1 and CDR2: MDHEN, SYDVKM. This CDR3 is 14 amino acids long. V lost 5 bases, J lost 8 bases, and 6 bases stayed unmatched. The CDR3 DNA follows: TGTGCCAGCAGTACAGGGACAGGGGGCCCGGGCTACACCTTC. It is translated as CASSTGTGGPGYTF.

The rearrangement uses TRBV9 and TRBJ1-1, with D unclear. CDR3 size: 11 residues. The germline V gene encodes CDR1 SGDLS and CDR2 YYNGEE. Trimming stripped 4 bases from V and 7 bases from J, with 8 bases between. In DNA, the CDR3 is TGTGCCAGCAGCTCAGGTCTTGAAGCTTTCTTT. The encoded protein is CASSSGLEAFF.

The chain links TRBV5-5 to TRBJ2-7; D is possibly TRBD2 (5 bases). The CDR3 contains 13 residues. Germline V CDR1 and CDR2: SGHKS, YYEKEE (reference sequence). Trimming cost V 4 bases and J 7 bases, with 15 bases left between them. CDR3 protein: CASSIGLSWEQYF. The CDR3 DNA reads TGTGCCAGCAGCATCGGACTTTCGTGGGAGCAGTACTTC.

The rearrangement uses TRBV15 and TRBJ1-1, with 8 bases identical to TRBD1. The CDR3 has 15 amino acids. V trimming: 1 base; J trimming: 5 bases; junction bases outside the gene matches: 6. Germline CDR1 LNHNV, CDR2 YYDKDF (reference sequence). The CDR3 DNA follows: TGTGCCACCAGCAGAGGGACAGGGAGAGGAACTGAAGCTTTCTTT. This sequence encodes CATSRGTGRGTEAFF.

This clone appeared a single time. This chain uses TRBV28 with TRBJ2-7, with TRBD1 as a possible D gene (5 bases). Germline V lookup: CDR1 MDHEN, CDR2 SYDVKM. Trimming cost V 2 bases and J 7 bases, with 15 bases left between them. The CDR3 is 14 residues long. As DNA, the CDR3 is TGTGCCAGCAGTTTAGGCGGCGTGGGGCGGGAGCAGTACTTC. This gives the protein CASSLGGVGREQYF.

V gene TRBV5-1 combines with J gene TRBJ2-3; possibly TRBD1 for D (8 bases). The CDR3 runs to 19 residues. The V and J ends lost 4 bases and 2 bases respectively, with 26 bases between them. In germline, CDR1 is SGHRS, CDR2 YFSETQ. The CDR3 is CASSRSGTGEEGHTDTQYF. The CDR3 DNA reads as TGCGCCAGCAGCCGCAGCGGGACAGGAGAGGAGGGTCACACAGATACGCAGTATTTT.

The rearrangement links TRBV7-9 to TRBJ1-2, with TRBD1 identical over 11 bases. This CDR3 is 14 amino acids long. The junction had 4 bases not matched to a gene; V was cut back by 5 bases and J by 5 bases. Germline V gives CDR1 SEHNR, CDR2 FQNEAQ (reference sequence). CDR3 sequence reads: CASSRDRGIYGYTF. The CDR3 nucleotides read TGTGCCAGCAGCCGGGACAGGGGGATTTATGGCTACACCTTC.

Details on this clone: The identical CDR3 is also encoded by other nucleotide sequences in the sample. The chain has TRBV5-1 and TRBJ2-7; either TRBD1 or TRBD2 may supply D (5 bases each). In germline, CDR1 is SGHRS, CDR2 YFSETQ. The V end lost 1 base, the J end lost 7 bases, and 12 bases lay between the germline ends. The CDR3 contains 13 residues. CDR3 loop: CASSLPGTGEQYF. The CDR3 DNA reads TGCGCCAGCAGCTTGCCAGGGACGGGAGAGCAGTACTTC.

This chain joins TRBV6-4 and TRBJ1-5; D is uncertain. The V end was cut by 8 bases, the J end by 4 bases, with 27 bases between. The CDR3 spans 18 residues. The V gene's germline CDR1 is MRHNA and CDR2 SNTAGT. The CDR3 DNA reads TGTGCCAGCTATTGGTGTGGGTCCAAGTTAGGAACGAATCAGCCCCAGCATTTT. Protein sequence: CASYWCGSKLGTNQPQHF.

The V gene is TRBV5-6, the J gene TRBJ1-3; TRBD1 aligns across 11 bases. V lost 4 bases to trimming and J lost 3 bases; unmatched junction nucleotides: 6. This CDR3 has 16 residues. Germline V gene sequence: CDR1 SGHDT, CDR2 YYEEEE. The CDR3 nucleotides read TGTGCCAGCAGCCCGAGGGACAGGGGGTTTGGAAACACCATATATTTT. Its translation: CASSPRDRGFGNTIYF.

With regard to this clone: At the DNA level, this CDR3 is encoded by other sequences in the same sample as well. This chain connects TRBV7-2 to TRBJ2-7; D uncertain. The length of the CDR3 is 12 residues. Trimming shortened V by 2 bases and J by 0 bases, and 2 bases separated the two germline ends. CDR1 is SGHTA, CDR2 FQGNSA, per germline. Written as DNA, the CDR3 is TGTGCCAGCAGCTTAACCTCCTACGAGCAGTACTTC. It codes for CASSLTSYEQYF.

As regards this clone: In the same sample, other DNA sequences code for this CDR3. This chain links TRBV5-1 with TRBJ2-1; 14 bases map to TRBD2. V was pared by 7 bases and J by 10 bases, with 10 bases of the junction left unmatched. Germline V gene sequence: CDR1 SGHRS, CDR2 YFSETQ. CDR3 size: 15 residues. CDR3 amino acids: CASSFGLAGGEEQFF. The CDR3 DNA is TGCGCCAGCTCCTTCGGACTAGCGGGAGGTGAGGAGCAGTTCTTC.

The chain is built from TRBV7-2 and TRBJ2-7; TRBD2 matches 8 bases. CDR1 is SGHTA, CDR2 FQGNSA, per germline. J gave up 1 base and V 2 bases, and 4 bases lay outside the gene matches. The CDR3 totals 15 residues. CDR3 DNA: TGTGCCAGCAGCTTATACAGCGGGGGTTCCTACGAGCAGTACTTC. Amino acids: CASSLYSGGSYEQYF.

This clone was counted a few times. The rearrangement joins TRBV11-2 to TRBJ1-4, with 7 bases that match TRBD1. The V gene's germline CDR1 is SGHAT and CDR2 FQNNGV. The CDR3 sequence is 14 residues long. V gave up 5 bases and J gave up 6 bases; unmatched junction bases: 6. The chain's CDR3 is CASSKGGTDEKLFF. For the CDR3, the DNA is TGTGCCAGCAGCAAAGGAGGGACAGATGAAAAACTGTTTTTT. The full variable domain, with the rest looked up from reference TRBV11-2 and TRBJ1-4, is EAGVAQSPRYKIIEKRQSVAFWCNPISGHATLYWYQQILGQGPKLLIQFQNNGVVDDSQLPKDRFSAERLKGVDSTLKIQPAKLEDSAVYLCASSKGGTDEKLFFGSGTQLSVL.

This chain links TRBV29-1 with TRBJ1-1; D gene ambiguous. The CDR3 consists of 11 residues. Trimming took off 4 bases at V and 4 bases at J, with 7 bases between the two ends. The germline V gene has CDR1 SQVTM and CDR2 ANQGSEA. The CDR3 DNA follows: TGCAGCGTTGCCAAGGGCACTGAAGCTTTCTTT. Encoded protein: CSVAKGTEAFF.

This chain joins TRBV19 and TRBJ2-1, with D possibly matching TRBD2 (5 bases). The CDR3 is made up of 13 amino acids. Looked up from germline, CDR1 is LNHDA and CDR2 is SQIVND (reference sequence). The V end was cut by 6 bases, the J end by 13 bases, with 19 bases between. The CDR3 protein is CASSRSGGESQFF. The DNA of the CDR3 is TGTGCCAGTAGCCGATCGGGTGGGGAGTCCCAGTTCTTC.

The CDR3 DNA sequence: TGTGCCAGCAGTGAAGTGGGTAGAGGAAACACCATATATTTT. This sequence encodes CASSEVGRGNTIYF. The chain combines TRBV25-1 with TRBJ1-3; D is unresolved. The germline V gene encodes CDR1 MGHDK and CDR2 SYGVNS. Trimming left V 2 bases short and J 4 bases short, with 9 bases between. The CDR3 has 14 residues.

The sample holds a few counts of this clone. The V gene is TRBV28, the J gene TRBJ1-4, with D hard to call. The V and J ends lost 6 bases and 4 bases respectively, with 9 bases between them. This CDR3 is 13 amino acids long. The V gene's germline CDR1 is MDHEN and CDR2 SYDVKM. CDR3 loop: CASRRTVNEKLFF. For the CDR3, the DNA is TGTGCCAGCAGGCGGACGGTTAATGAAAAACTGTTTTTT.

The rearrangement links TRBV7-9 to TRBJ2-5; D is unclear. V lost 1 base and J 11 bases, leaving 23 bases between the germline ends. The CDR3 consists of 16 residues. In germline, CDR1 is SEHNR, CDR2 FQNEAQ (reference sequence). In nucleotides, the CDR3 is TGTGCCAGCAGCTTAGGGGGTGGGCCCACCGTGGCCCCGCAGTACTTC. It encodes CASSLGGGPTVAPQYF.

The V call is TRBV5-4, the J call TRBJ2-7, with 8 bases matching TRBD1. The V and J ends lost 1 base and 7 bases, in that order; junction bases with no gene match: 7. Germline assignment: CDR1 SGHNT and CDR2 YYREEE (reference sequence). The CDR3 has 14 residues. CDR3 protein: CASSLSQGAGEQYF. CDR3 bases: TGTGCCAGCAGCTTGAGTCAGGGGGCAGGAGAGCAGTACTTC.

The chain links TRBV28 to TRBJ2-1, with TRBD1 matching over 8 bases. The ends lost 4 bases at V and 7 bases at J; junction bases unmatched: 3. Germline CDR1 MDHEN, CDR2 SYDVKM. CDR3 length: 13 amino acids. CDR3 region: CASSSRDRNEQFF. CDR3 DNA: TGTGCCAGCAGTTCCAGGGACAGGAATGAGCAGTTCTTC.

CDR3 nucleotide sequence: TGTGCCAGCAGCCAAGATGGAGGGGGCCCTCGCTATTATGGCTACACCTTC. Its protein is CASSQDGGGPRYYGYTF. The chain has TRBV4-2 and TRBJ1-2; 7 nucleotides line up with TRBD1. Germline lookup yields CDR1 LGHNA and CDR2 YNFKEQ. V lost 0 bases, J lost 5 bases, and 12 bases stayed unmatched. The CDR3 spans 17 residues.

The rearrangement uses TRBV5-5 and TRBJ1-2; weak D call: TRBD1 (5 bases). This CDR3 contains 15 residues. Trimming removed 2 bases from V and 2 bases from J, with 13 bases in between. Germline CDR1 is SGHKS and CDR2 is YYEKEE (reference sequence). CDR3 sequence: CASSFTPGRNYGYTF. The CDR3 nucleotides are TGTGCCAGCAGCTTCACTCCGGGACGCAACTATGGCTACACCTTC.